In its sample, the clone carrying this T cell receptor (beta chain) was seen a few times. The target antigen is unknown. The source of the sample is a study of beta chain features in type 1 diabetes. Investigators reverse transcribed all isolated RNA, so they sequenced expressed TCRB transcripts. Measured with immunoSEQ multiplex PCR; TCRdb has only the in-frame clones, and not every one. The profile covers roughly 240,000 clones, with 13% to 15% appearing a single time and around 0.03% taken by the ten largest. Blood was drawn once from each donor into heparinised tubes. The draws averaged about 110 mL. CD4+ naive, central memory, regulatory and stem cell-like memory cells were sorted via CD45RO/CCR7/CD25/CD127/CD95/CD27. Trimming cost V 2 bases and J 2 bases, with 15 bases left between them. The CDR3 runs 16 residues. Germline values: CDR1 SGHRS, CDR2 YFSETQ. Whole-study results and caveats: For Type 1 diabetes patients, all four CD4+ subsets carried TCRB CDR3s that were moderately but significantly shorter.

The sample consisted of naive CD4+ T cells from blood. The chain couples TRBV5-1 to TRBJ2-3; D perhaps matches TRBD2 (5 bases). The source of this sequence is a woman in her thirties or forties in good health. In DNA form, the CDR3 reads TGCGCCAGCAGCTTCTCGGCAGGAGGTGTCACAGATACGCAGTATTTT. Protein: CASSFSAGGVTDTQYF.